This T cell receptor beta chain was retrieved from a study of response to subunit inactivated influenza vaccine. Overall study findings and caveats: With each seasonal influenza vaccination, the authors suggested, few new T cells are recruited.

Each CDR3 protein is one row after TCRdb ran MiXCR on the RT-PCR reads. The table includes 500,000 to 600,000 distinct CDR3 sequences, 6% to 9% detected once. In regard to this clonotype: Antigen unknown.

Germline CDR1 and CDR2: SGHTA and FQGNSA. The CDR3 loop spans 15 amino acids. V was clipped by 5 bases and J by 0 bases, with 13 bases between them. The TCR originated in a man aged 45 to 70 who received an inactivated influenza vaccine. The material sequenced was PBMCs from blood, taken around 25 months after vaccination. The V and J genes are TRBV7-2 and TRBJ1-1; D is ambiguous. The CDR3 nucleotides read TGTGCCAGCAGCCCACGGACCGGCATGAACACTGAAGCTTTCTTT. Its protein product is CASSPRTGMNTEAFF.